This T cell receptor (beta chain) was profiled in a study of blood T cell repertoires in COVID-19. The CDR3 sequence is 14 residues long. Germline V lookup: CDR1 SGHAT, CDR2 FQNNGV. V was cut by 0 bases and J by 8 bases, with 10 bases left in between. TCRdb's table, derived via immunoSEQ multiplex PCR, lists solely in-frame clones and lacks some. Among roughly 220,000 clones listed, approximately 81% were seen once. This clonotype was obtained from a woman aged 55 to 70 who had recovered from COVID-19. The source material was peripheral blood. The V gene is TRBV11-2, the J gene TRBJ1-4; D not resolved. The CDR3 spells CASSLDRLREKLFF. CDR3 coding DNA: TGTGCCAGCAGCTTAGACAGGCTGCGCGAAAAACTGTTTTTT.